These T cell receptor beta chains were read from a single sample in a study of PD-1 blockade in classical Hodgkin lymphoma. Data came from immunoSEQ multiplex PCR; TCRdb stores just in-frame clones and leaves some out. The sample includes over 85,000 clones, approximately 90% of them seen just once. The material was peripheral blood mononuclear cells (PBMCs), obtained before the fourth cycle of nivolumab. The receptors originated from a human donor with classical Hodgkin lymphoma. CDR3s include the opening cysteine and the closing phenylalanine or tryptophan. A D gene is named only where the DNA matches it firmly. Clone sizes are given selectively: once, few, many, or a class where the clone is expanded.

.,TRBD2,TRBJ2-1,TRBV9,CASSVGTSGKVSYNEQFF,TGTGCCAGCAGCGTAGGTACTAGCGGGAAAGTATCCTACAATGAGCAGTTCTTC
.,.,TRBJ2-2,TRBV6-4,CASSPGEGSNTGELFF,TGTGCCAGCAGTCCAGGGGAGGGGTCGAACACCGGGGAGCTGTTTTTT
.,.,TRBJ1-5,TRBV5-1,CASSPWGRDTNQPQHF,TGCGCCAGCAGCCCTTGGGGCAGGGATACGAATCAGCCCCAGCATTTT
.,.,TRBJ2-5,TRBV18,CASSPEASPLQETQYF,TGTGCCAGCTCACCCGAGGCTAGCCCCCTCCAAGAGACCCAGTACTTC
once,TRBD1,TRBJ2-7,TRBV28,CASSFLPRTGSYEQYF,TGTGCCAGCAGTTTTTTGCCTAGGACAGGGTCCTACGAGCAGTACTTC
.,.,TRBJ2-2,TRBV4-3,CASSHLAGELFF,TGCGCCAGCAGCCATTTGGCCGGGGAGCTGTTTTTT
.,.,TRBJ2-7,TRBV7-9,CASSLSRGLSSYEQYF,TGTGCCAGCAGCTTAAGTCGGGGCTTGAGCTCCTACGAGCAGTACTTC
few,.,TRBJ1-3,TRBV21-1,CASSGRAGDGNTIYF,TGTGCCAGCAGCGGGAGGGCAGGGGATGGAAACACCATATATTTT
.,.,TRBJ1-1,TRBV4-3,CASSQDSVSGSDEAFF,TGCGCCAGCAGCCAAGATTCGGTCAGTGGATCAGACGAAGCTTTCTTT
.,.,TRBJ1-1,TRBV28,CASSAFREKNTEAFF,TGTGCCAGCAGTGCCTTCCGGGAGAAGAACACTGAAGCTTTCTTT
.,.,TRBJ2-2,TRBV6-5,CASSSGHPNTGELFF,TGTGCCAGCAGTTCGGGACACCCAAACACCGGGGAGCTGTTTTTT
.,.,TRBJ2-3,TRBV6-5,CASSYKGVVPDTQYF,TGTGCCAGCAGTTACAAGGGTGTTGTTCCAGATACGCAGTATTTT
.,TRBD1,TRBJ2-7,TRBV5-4,CASSLDRGAYEQYF,TGTGCCAGCAGCTTGGACAGGGGTGCGTACGAGCAGTACTTC
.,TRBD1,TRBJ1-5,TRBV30,CAWSVGQGYQPQHF,TGTGCCTGGAGTGTCGGACAGGGATATCAGCCCCAGCATTTT
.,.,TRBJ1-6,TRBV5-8,CATPEVADFNSPLHF,TGTGCCACCCCCGAAGTCGCCGATTTCAATTCACCCCTCCACTTT
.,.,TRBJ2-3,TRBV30,CAWSVGVPTDTQYF,TGTGCCTGGAGTGTTGGGGTCCCCACAGATACGCAGTATTTT
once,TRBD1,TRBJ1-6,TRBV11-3,CASSSIGQGTNSPLHF,TGTGCCAGCAGCTCCATCGGACAGGGGACAAATTCACCCCTCCACTTT
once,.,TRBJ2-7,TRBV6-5,CASRAFWEEQYF,TGTGCCAGCAGGGCCTTTTGGGAGGAGCAGTACTTC
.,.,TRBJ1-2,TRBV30,CAWRLERIYYGYTF,TGTGCCTGGAGACTGGAGAGGATATACTATGGCTACACCTTC
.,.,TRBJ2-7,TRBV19,CASSMGGGSYEQYF,TGTGCCAGTAGTATGGGTGGAGGGAGCTACGAGCAGTACTTC
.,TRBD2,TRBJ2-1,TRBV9,CASSGPSGGGDYNEQFF,TGTGCCAGCAGCGGCCCCTCTGGCGGGGGGGATTACAATGAGCAGTTCTTC
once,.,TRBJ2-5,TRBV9,CASSVGLRGHFQETQYF,TGTGCCAGCAGCGTAGGTTTGAGGGGACATTTTCAAGAGACCCAGTACTTC
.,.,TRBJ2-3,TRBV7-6,CASSSTADTQYF,TGTGCCAGCAGTTCGACAGCAGATACGCAGTATTTT
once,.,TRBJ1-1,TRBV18,CASSLPRRGTEAFF,TGTGCCAGCTCACTACCGCGGAGGGGCACTGAAGCTTTCTTT
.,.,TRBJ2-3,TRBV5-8,CASSPGRTQYF,TGTGCCAGCAGCCCGGGGCGTACGCAGTATTTT
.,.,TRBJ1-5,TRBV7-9,CASSLWGDGSNQPQHF,TGTGCCAGCAGCTTGTGGGGGGATGGGAGCAATCAGCCCCAGCATTTT
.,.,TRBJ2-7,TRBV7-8,CASSYRDRTSYEQYF,TGTGCCAGCAGCTACCGGGACCGGACCTCCTACGAGCAGTACTTC
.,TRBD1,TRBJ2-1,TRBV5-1,CASNGQGSFYNEQFF,TGCGCCAGCAACGGACAGGGATCTTTCTACAATGAGCAGTTCTTC
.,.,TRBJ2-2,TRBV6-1,CASGQWNTGELFF,TGTGCCAGCGGACAGTGGAACACCGGGGAGCTGTTTTTT
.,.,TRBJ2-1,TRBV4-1,CASSQETGSREQFF,TGCGCCAGCAGCCAAGAAACAGGGTCGCGGGAGCAGTTCTTC
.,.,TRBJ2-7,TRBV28,CASSLSQGTYEQYF,TGTGCCAGCAGTTTATCACAAGGGACCTACGAGCAGTACTTC
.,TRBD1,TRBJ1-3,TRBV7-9,CASSSTGTDPTGNTIYF,TGTGCCAGCAGCTCAACCGGGACAGACCCCACGGGAAACACCATATATTTT
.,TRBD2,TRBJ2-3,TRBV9,CASSPRLAGGARTDTQYF,TGTGCCAGCAGCCCCCGACTAGCGGGGGGGGCGAGAACAGATACGCAGTATTTT